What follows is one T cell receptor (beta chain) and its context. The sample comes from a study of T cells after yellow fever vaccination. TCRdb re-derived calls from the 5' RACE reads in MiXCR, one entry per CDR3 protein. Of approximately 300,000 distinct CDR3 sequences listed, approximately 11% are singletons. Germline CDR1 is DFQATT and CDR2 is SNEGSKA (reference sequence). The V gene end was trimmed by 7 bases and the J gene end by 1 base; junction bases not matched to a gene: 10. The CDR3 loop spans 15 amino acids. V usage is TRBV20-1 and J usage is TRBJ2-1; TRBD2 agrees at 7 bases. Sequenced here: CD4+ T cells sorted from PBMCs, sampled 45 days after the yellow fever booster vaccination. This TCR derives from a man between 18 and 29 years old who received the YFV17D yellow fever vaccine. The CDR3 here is CSGAMLGGSYNEQFF. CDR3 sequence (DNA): TGCAGTGGGGCGATGTTGGGGGGGTCCTACAATGAGCAGTTCTTC.